This T cell receptor (beta chain) was recorded in a study of cytomegalovirus exposure and HLA in healthy donors. The study's findings and limits: As confirmed in vitro, a few CMV-associated chains were specific for CMV antigens. A missense variant in DCLRE1C was later tied to TCR beta V- and J-gene trimming. There were 150 to 200 TCR beta chains listed as cytomegalovirus-associated. More clonal expansion characterized HLA-associated TCR beta chains than equally common others in a later analysis.

Trimming took off 6 bases at V and 3 bases at J, with 9 bases between the two ends. Germline loops: CDR1 MDHEN, CDR2 SYDVKM. The CDR3 runs to 12 residues. With 60 Vbeta and 13 Jbeta primers, the PCR was carried out. The table came from immunoSEQ multiplex PCR; TCRdb's copy has only in-frame clones and leaves some out. Among over 120,000 clones listed, roughly 80% were seen once. This clone was picked up a small number of times. Its antigen is as yet unknown. The sequenced sample consisted of PBMCs. The chain recombines TRBV28 with TRBJ2-7; D uncertain. The source is a female donor in good health and CMV-seronegative. CDR3 residues: CASRSAGYEQYF. In nucleotides, the CDR3 is TGTGCCAGCAGGTCCGCCGGCTACGAGCAGTACTTC.